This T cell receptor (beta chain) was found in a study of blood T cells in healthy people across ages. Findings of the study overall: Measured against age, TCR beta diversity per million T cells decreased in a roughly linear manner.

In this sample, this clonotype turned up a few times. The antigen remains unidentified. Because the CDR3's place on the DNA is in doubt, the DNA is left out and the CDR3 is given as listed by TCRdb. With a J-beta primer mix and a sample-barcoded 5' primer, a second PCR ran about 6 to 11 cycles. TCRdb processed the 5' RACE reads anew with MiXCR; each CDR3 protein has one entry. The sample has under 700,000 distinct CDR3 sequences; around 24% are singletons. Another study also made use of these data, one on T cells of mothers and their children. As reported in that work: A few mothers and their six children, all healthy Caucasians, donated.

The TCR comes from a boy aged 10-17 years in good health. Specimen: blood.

CDR3 loop: CASSKWGTGSLGGANVLTF. The V and J genes are TRBV21-1 and TRBJ2-6; the table calls TRBD1, which could not be checked here. TRBV21-1 is marked as a pseudogene. The CDR3 is made up of 19 amino acids, end residues included.